Following are 6 T cell receptor beta chains from one sample sequenced in a study of immune heterogeneity within non-small cell lung tumors. For the TCR beta CDR3, multiplex PCR with 32 V and 13 J primers performed the amplification. TCRdb ran MiXCR on the multiplex PCR reads and lists one entry per CDR3 protein. The table lists around 2,800 distinct CDR3 sequences, 15% to 20% of them singletons, with roughly an eighth in the top ten. Bulk tumor gDNA, around 630 ng per sample, served as the TCR template. Doctors removed several biopsies from each primary tumor during surgery, keeping them far apart. Curative surgery was undertaken by patients, who had untreated, newly diagnosed non-small cell lung cancer. The sample was lung tumor tissue. Source of these receptors: a woman aged 45-65 years with non-small cell lung cancer.

Notes on this clonotype: This could be a read error, since a much larger clone is one nucleotide away. The chain employs TRBV27 and TRBJ2-1; no clear D gene. Per germline, CDR1 MNHEY and CDR2 SMNVEV (reference sequence). The V end lost 5 bases, the J end lost 5 bases, and 13 bases lay between the germline ends. This CDR3 is 14 amino acids long. CDR3 in amino acids: CASSPSQVDNEQFF. The DNA of the CDR3 is TGTGCCAGCAGTCCCTCTCAGGTAGACAATGAGCAGTTCTTC.

By its share, this clonotype is medium-sized (0.01 to 0.1%). The rearrangement links TRBV3-1 to TRBJ2-7, with TRBD2 matching over 7 bases. This CDR3 is built from 14 residues. Germline CDR1 reads LGHDT; CDR2 reads YNNKEL (reference sequence). V shed 1 base, J shed 1 base, and the junction held 1 base outside the gene matches. The CDR3 DNA reads as TGTGCCAGCAGCCAAGGCGGGGGATCCTACGAGCAGTACTTC. It encodes CASSQGGGSYEQYF.

In this sample, this clonotype is medium-sized. Here the CDR3 DNA reads TGTGCCAGCAGTTTATTGGCAGGGTACGGCGACTACGAGCAGTACTTC. Its translation: CASSLLAGYGDYEQYF. This chain links TRBV12-3 or TRBV12-4 with TRBJ2-7, with a possible D match to TRBD1 (5 bases). V lost 2 bases to trimming and J lost 3 bases, with 17 bases between them. CDR3 length: 16 residues.

This chain links TRBV2 with TRBJ2-3; no reliable D call. The V gene's germline CDR1 is SNHLY and CDR2 FYNNEI. This CDR3 has 14 amino acids. Between the trimmed V and J ends, which lost 4 bases and 6 bases, there was a span of 14 bases. Here the CDR3 reads CASSGVGHWDTQYF. The CDR3 DNA reads as TGTGCCAGCAGTGGGGTCGGGCATTGGGATACGCAGTATTTT.

This clonotype was seen a few times. The rearrangement uses TRBV7-9 and TRBJ1-1, with D possibly TRBD1 on 5 matching bases. V lost 3 bases and J 4 bases, leaving 15 bases between the germline ends. The CDR3 loop spans 15 amino acids. Germline V gene lookup returns CDR1 SEHNR and CDR2 FQNEAQ (reference sequence). The CDR3 here is CASSFPGLQGTEAFF. CDR3 DNA: TGTGCCAGCAGCTTCCCGGGACTTCAGGGCACTGAAGCTTTCTTT.

This clonotype is judged medium-sized (0.01 to 0.1%). V and J are TRBV19 and TRBJ1-1; D not resolved. Germline assignment: CDR1 LNHDA and CDR2 SQIVND (reference sequence). V was cut by 1 base and J by 0 bases, with 12 bases left in between. The CDR3 is made up of 16 amino acids. The CDR3 reads CASSIVFDFLNTEAFF. The CDR3, as DNA: TGTGCCAGTAGTATAGTTTTCGACTTTTTGAACACTGAAGCTTTCTTT.